The 7 T cell receptor beta chains below all came from one sample that was sequenced in a study of blood T cell repertoires in COVID-19. Some clones are missing from TCRdb's copy, which holds only in-frame ones; the method was immunoSEQ multiplex PCR. The data show around 300,000 clones, roughly 90% seen once. Material for sequencing was PBMCs or T cells enriched from blood (not recorded which). Every receptor here comes from a woman in her late teens or twenties with acute COVID-19.

This rearrangement joins TRBV5-1 to TRBJ1-3; D may be TRBD1 (6 bases). V was clipped by 3 bases and J by 0 bases, with 10 bases between them. The CDR3 covers 15 residues. From germline, CDR1 is SGHRS and CDR2 YFSETQ. The CDR3 DNA reads TGCGCCAGCAGCTCTTCGACAGGCTCTGGAAACACCATATATTTT. Translating it yields CASSSSTGSGNTIYF.

This clone was observed a single time. This rearrangement joins TRBV21-1 to TRBJ2-3; the table names TRBD2, a call not compared with the DNA. TRBV21-1 is noted as a pseudogene. The CDR3 sequence is 15 residues long. The CDR3 region has the DNA TGTGCCAGCTACCGGCCGGGACTAGCGACAGATACGCAGTATTTT. This sequence encodes CASYRPGLATDTQYF.

The V gene is TRBV19, the J gene TRBJ2-3; D perhaps matches TRBD1 (5 bases). Trimming shortened V by 6 bases and J by 0 bases, and 13 bases separated the two germline ends. Germline V gene sequence: CDR1 LNHDA, CDR2 SQIVND (reference sequence). This CDR3 has 15 residues. The chain's CDR3 is CASSRQFSSTDTQYF. The DNA of the CDR3 is TGTGCCAGTAGCAGACAGTTCTCTAGCACAGATACGCAGTATTTT.

This clone was observed once. V and J are TRBV28 and TRBJ1-2, with D uncertain. V dropped 6 bases and J dropped 5 bases, with 16 bases sitting between them. CDR1 MDHEN and CDR2 SYDVKM come from the germline V gene. This CDR3 contains 14 residues. The CDR3 reads CASSPTTSRYGYTF. CDR3 in DNA: TGTGCCAGCAGCCCTACGACATCACGTTATGGCTACACCTTC.

This chain uses TRBV25-1 with TRBJ2-1, with 10 bases lining up with TRBD2. V gave up 4 bases and J gave up 0 bases; unmatched junction bases: 9. CDR3 length: 18 residues. Germline CDR1 reads MGHDK; CDR2 reads SYGVNS. The CDR3 sequence is CASSGTSGTLISYNEQFF. The CDR3 region has the DNA TGTGCCAGCAGTGGAACTAGCGGGACGTTAATCTCCTACAATGAGCAGTTCTTC.

This rearrangement joins TRBV10-3 to TRBJ2-2, with D perhaps TRBD1 (6 bases). Trimming stripped 4 bases from V and 4 bases from J, with 16 bases between. This CDR3 is 16 amino acids long. The germline CDR1 and CDR2 sequences are ENHRY and SYGVKD. The CDR3 region is CAISGRTAPTTGELFF. For the CDR3, the DNA is TGTGCCATCAGTGGAAGGACAGCTCCTACCACCGGGGAGCTGTTTTTT.

J is TRBJ2-7 and V is TRBV20-1, with no clear D. CDR1 is DFQATT, CDR2 SNEGSKA, per germline (reference sequence). The V end lost 7 bases, the J end lost 3 bases, and 10 bases lay between the germline ends. This CDR3 has 11 amino acids. The CDR3 sequence is CSGSPIYEQYF. DNA of the CDR3: TGCAGTGGGAGCCCGATCTACGAGCAGTACTTC.